Listed below are T cell receptor beta chains from one sample, sequenced in a study. MiXCR, run by TCRdb on the RT-PCR reads, gives a single entry per CDR3 protein. The repertoire includes about 680,000 distinct CDR3 sequences, about 14% of them detected once, and 3.6% sits in the top ten. Input material: memory CD4+ T cells from blood. These TCRs come from a female donor in good health, serving as a healthy control. The CDR3 runs from the conserved cysteine through the conserved F or W. D genes are given only for firm matches. Where a row states a size, it is once, few, many or the class of an expanded clone; other rows omit it.

j_call | d_call | v_call | clone_size | cdr3_aa | cdr3_nt
TRBJ2-7 | NA | TRBV11-1 | many | CASSLGGVYEQYF | TGTGCCAGCAGCCTCGGAGGGGTCTACGAGCAGTACTTC
TRBJ1-1 | NA | TRBV5-8 | few | CASTRGYSGTEAFF | TGTGCCAGCACGCGGGGTTACTCGGGCACTGAAGCTTTCTTT
TRBJ2-5 | NA | TRBV4-3 | many | CASSQEGRETQYF | TGCGCCAGCAGCCAAGAAGGGCGGGAGACCCAGTACTTC
TRBJ1-4 | NA | TRBV9 | few | CASTPRSQGNEKLFF | TGTGCCAGCACTCCTCGGAGCCAGGGTAATGAAAAACTGTTTTTT
TRBJ2-3 | NA | TRBV5-6 | few | CASSLAVNTQYF | TGTGCCAGCAGCTTGGCAGTTAATACGCAGTATTTT
TRBJ1-1 | NA | TRBV5-5 | once | CASSLFSGGNTEAFF | TGTGCCAGCAGCTTGTTCTCGGGGGGGAACACTGAAGCTTTCTTT
TRBJ2-7 | NA | TRBV20-1 | NA | CSARGLERSYEQYF | TGCAGTGCTAGAGGGTTAGAGAGGAGCTACGAGCAGTACTTC
TRBJ1-2 | NA | TRBV4-1 | many | CASSQDPGSGYTF | TGCGCCAGCAGCCAAGATCCTGGGAGTGGCTACACCTTC
TRBJ1-1 | NA | TRBV7-2 | NA | CASRRGEKVEAFF | TGTGCCAGCAGGCGCGGGGAGAAAGTCGAAGCTTTCTTT
TRBJ1-1 | TRBD1 | TRBV5-1 | few | CASSLVFGDSMNTEAFF | TGCGCCAGCAGCTTGGTTTTTGGGGACAGCATGAACACTGAAGCTTTCTTT
TRBJ2-7 | NA | TRBV6-2/TRBV6-3 | once | CASSLLQGYYEQYF | TGTGCCAGCAGTCTTCTCCAAGGGTACTACGAGCAGTACTTC
TRBJ2-7 | TRBD1 | TRBV12-3/TRBV12-4 | many | CASSSPGQAYEQYF | TGTGCCAGCAGTTCTCCGGGACAGGCCTACGAGCAGTACTTC
TRBJ2-1 | TRBD1 | TRBV10-3 | many | CAISESAPGTGAEQFF | TGTGCCATCAGTGAGTCGGCCCCCGGGACAGGGGCTGAGCAGTTCTTC
TRBJ2-1 | TRBD2 | TRBV5-1 | few | CASSEGTTPYNEQFF | TGCGCCAGCAGCGAGGGGACTACACCCTACAATGAGCAGTTCTTC
TRBJ2-2 | NA | TRBV4-3 | many | CASSQVLDRGTGELFF | TGCGCCAGCAGCCAAGTGCTAGATCGGGGCACCGGGGAGCTGTTTTTT
TRBJ2-1 | TRBD2 | TRBV27 | once | CASSFTTGTSYNEQFF | TGTGCCAGCAGTTTTACTACCGGGACTAGCTACAATGAGCAGTTCTTC
TRBJ2-3 | NA | TRBV5-1 | NA | CASSLWGPPTDTQYF | TGCGCCAGCAGCTTGTGGGGACCCCCCACAGATACGCAGTATTTT
TRBJ2-7 | NA | TRBV7-9 | NA | CASSPPTERNEQYF | TGTGCCAGCAGCCCCCCGACAGAAAGGAACGAGCAGTACTTC
TRBJ2-1 | TRBD1 | TRBV6-2/TRBV6-3 | NA | CASSSGTVNKQFF | TGTGCCAGCAGTTCCGGGACAGTAAACAAGCAGTTCTTC
TRBJ2-7 | NA | TRBV6-5 | NA | CASSYSEGAYEQYF | TGTGCCAGCAGTTACTCGGAGGGTGCCTACGAGCAGTACTTC
TRBJ2-1 | NA | TRBV6-2/TRBV6-3 | NA | CASGRLGSYNEQFF | TGTGCCAGCGGCAGACTGGGGTCCTACAATGAGCAGTTCTTC
TRBJ2-1 | TRBD2 | TRBV5-1 | many | CASSLIAGSYNEQFF | TGCGCCAGCAGCTTAATAGCGGGTTCCTACAATGAGCAGTTCTTC
TRBJ2-1 | NA | TRBV19 | once | CASKSFSGTRDEQFF | TGTGCCAGTAAGTCCTTCTCCGGGACCCGTGATGAGCAGTTCTTC
TRBJ1-5 | TRBD1 | TRBV10-3 | few | CATVDRGRGGNQPQHF | TGTGCCACCGTGGACAGGGGGCGCGGAGGCAATCAGCCCCAGCATTTT
TRBJ1-1 | TRBD1 | TRBV30 | NA | CAWRFTGAEAFF | TGTGCCTGGAGATTCACAGGGGCTGAAGCTTTCTTT
TRBJ2-1 | NA | TRBV5-1 | many | CASSLQVDNEQFF | TGCGCCAGCAGCTTGCAGGTGGACAATGAGCAGTTCTTC
TRBJ1-5 | NA | TRBV10-3 | few | CAISEWRASGNQPQHF | TGTGCCATCAGTGAGTGGCGGGCCTCGGGCAATCAGCCCCAGCATTTT
TRBJ2-5 | NA | TRBV28 | NA | CASSAGLNLQETQYF | TGTGCCAGCAGTGCCGGACTGAACCTCCAAGAGACCCAGTACTTC
TRBJ2-7 | NA | TRBV6-5 | many | CATRGAGRYEQYF | TGTGCCACCCGGGGGGCCGGGAGGTACGAGCAGTACTTC
TRBJ2-1 | TRBD2 | TRBV3-1 | NA | CASSQLAGGFSYNEQFF | TGTGCCAGCAGCCAATTAGCGGGAGGCTTCTCCTACAATGAGCAGTTCTTC
TRBJ2-3 | NA | TRBV11-2 | few | CASSLGGEADTQYF | TGTGCCAGCAGCTTAGGGGGGGAGGCAGATACGCAGTATTTT
TRBJ1-2 | NA | TRBV28 | few | CASSLLGLGYTF | TGTGCCAGCAGTTTACTAGGATTAGGCTACACCTTC
TRBJ1-1 | NA | TRBV7-3 | few | CASSLRFGRDTEAFF | TGTGCCAGCAGCTTAAGGTTCGGCAGGGACACTGAAGCTTTCTTT
TRBJ2-7 | TRBD2 | TRBV28 | few | CAIGTSGYEQYF | TGTGCCATCGGGACTAGCGGATACGAGCAGTACTTC
TRBJ1-1 | TRBD1 | TRBV6-5 | NA | CASSVDRATEAFF | TGTGCCAGCAGTGTCGACAGGGCCACTGAAGCTTTCTTT
TRBJ2-7 | NA | TRBV29-1 | NA | CSVEDRAGGAPYEQYF | TGCAGCGTTGAAGATCGAGCGGGTGGCGCCCCCTACGAGCAGTACTTC
TRBJ2-4 | TRBD1 | TRBV20-1 | few | CSVETGTGKNIQYF | TGCAGTGTTGAAACCGGGACAGGGAAAAACATTCAGTACTTC
TRBJ1-6 | NA | TRBV12-3/TRBV12-4 | few | CASTPLTSRPDSPLHF | TGTGCCAGCACCCCTTTAACGTCGCGTCCGGATTCACCCCTCCACTTT